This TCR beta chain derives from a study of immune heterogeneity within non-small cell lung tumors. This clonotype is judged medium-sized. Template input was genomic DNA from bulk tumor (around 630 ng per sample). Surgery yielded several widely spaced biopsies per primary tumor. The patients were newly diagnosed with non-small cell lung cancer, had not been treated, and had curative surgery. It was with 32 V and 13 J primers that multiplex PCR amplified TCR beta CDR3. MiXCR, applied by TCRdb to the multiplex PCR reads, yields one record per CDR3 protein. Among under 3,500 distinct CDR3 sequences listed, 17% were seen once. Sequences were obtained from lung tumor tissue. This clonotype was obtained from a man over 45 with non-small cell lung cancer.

In DNA, the CDR3 is TGTGCCAGCAGTTACCAAGGGAAAGGGACCGATCAGCCCCAGCATTTT. As protein: CASSYQGKGTDQPQHF. This sequence joins TRBV6-6 and TRBJ1-5, with D perhaps matching TRBD1 (5 bases). CDR1 is MNHNY and CDR2 is SVGAGI in the germline V gene (reference sequence). CDR3 size: 16 residues. V lost 2 bases and J 5 bases, leaving 16 bases between the germline ends.